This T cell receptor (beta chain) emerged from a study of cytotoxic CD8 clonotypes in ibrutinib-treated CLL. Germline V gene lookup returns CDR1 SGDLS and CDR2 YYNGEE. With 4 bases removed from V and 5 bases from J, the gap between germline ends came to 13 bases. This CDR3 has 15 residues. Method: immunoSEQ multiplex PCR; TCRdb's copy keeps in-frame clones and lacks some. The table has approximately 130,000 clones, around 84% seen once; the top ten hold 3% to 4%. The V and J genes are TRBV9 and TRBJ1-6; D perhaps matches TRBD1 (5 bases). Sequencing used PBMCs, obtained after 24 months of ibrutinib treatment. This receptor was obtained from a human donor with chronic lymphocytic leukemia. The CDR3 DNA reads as TGTGCCAGCAGCCCTACTGGCAGGGATAATTCACCCCTCCACTTT. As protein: CASSPTGRDNSPLHF. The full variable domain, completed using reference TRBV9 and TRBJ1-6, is DSGVTQTPKHLITATGQRVTLRCSPRSGDLSVYWYQQSLDQGLQFLIQYYNGEERAKGNILERFSAQQFPDLHSELNLSSLELGDSALYFCASSPTGRDNSPLHFGNGTRLTVT.